Each of the 13 T cell receptor beta chains below was sequenced from the same sample in a study of T-cell memory formation after mild COVID-19 (dated by TCRdb to about 2021). Libraries came from 5' RACE. Sequencing took place on an Illumina NovaSeq 6000. The public reads were run again by TCRdb, first through fastp at Q25 and then through MiXCR, and only productive beta chains were kept. Rows merge per CDR3 protein into single entries with the most common DNA and genes. For this sample the table gives over 300,000 distinct CDR3 sequences, of which 20% to 25% were detected only once. About 21% of the sample belongs to the ten largest clones. The sample was PBMCs or a T cell subset sorted from them (not recorded which). These TCRs come from a man younger than 35 who had mild COVID-19 (a few samples of this study predate the infection). The sample titles of this study are shuffled in the database, so cell type and time point are left out; the donor was told from shared clones.

V is TRBV12-3 or TRBV12-4 and J is TRBJ1-1; no reliable D call. The CDR3 consists of 11 residues. V shed 4 bases and J shed 11 bases, with 11 bases lying between them. CDR3: CASSYGFGAFF. CDR3 bases: TGTGCCAGCAGTTATGGTTTTGGGGCTTTCTTT.

The CDR3, as DNA: TGTGCCAGCACCAAGGCAGGGGGCAAGAATGAGCAGTTCTTC. Its translation: CASTKAGGKNEQFF. The J gene is TRBJ2-1, the V gene TRBV12-3 or TRBV12-4, with 8 nucleotides matching TRBD1. This CDR3 region has 14 residues. With 7 bases clipped from V and 7 bases from J, the junction kept 9 bases outside the gene matches.

The chain couples TRBV18 to TRBJ2-5, with D possibly being TRBD2 (6 bases). V lost 3 bases, J lost 0 bases, and 14 bases lay in between. Germline V lookup: CDR1 KGHSH, CDR2 LQKENI. The CDR3 consists of 16 residues. The CDR3 sequence: CASSPGRGVYQETQYF. For the CDR3, the DNA is TGTGCCAGCTCACCCGGTCGCGGGGTATACCAAGAGACCCAGTACTTC. The full variable domain, rest sourced from reference TRBV18 and TRBJ2-5, is NAGVMQNPRHLVRRRGQEARLRCSPMKGHSHVYWYRQLPEEGLKFMVYLQKENIIDESGMPKERFSAEFPKEGPSILRIQQVVRGDSAAYFCASSPGRGVYQETQYFGPGTRLLVL.

The table lists this clonotype with a few counts. The chain recombines TRBV7-9 with TRBJ2-3; D unresolved. Per the germline V gene, CDR1 is SEHNR and CDR2 is FQNEAQ (reference sequence). This CDR3 contains 15 residues. Trimming left V 2 bases short and J 8 bases short, with 17 bases between. The CDR3: CASSLTEKGSSTQYF. The CDR3 nucleotides are TGTGCCAGCAGCTTAACGGAAAAGGGTTCATCTACGCAGTATTTT.

This chain connects TRBV29-1 to TRBJ2-1; tentatively, D is TRBD2 (6 bases). Germline V lookup: CDR1 SQVTM, CDR2 ANQGSEA. V lost 4 bases and J lost 7, with 17 bases in between. The CDR3 is 14 residues long. The CDR3 sequence: CSVVKRAGKNEQFF. CDR3 sequence (DNA): TGCAGCGTTGTGAAGCGGGCGGGGAAGAATGAGCAGTTCTTC.

This clonotype was seen more than once but under ten times. V usage is TRBV7-9 and J usage is TRBJ1-5; no firm D call. V dropped 3 bases and J dropped 1 base, with 7 bases sitting between them. Germline V gene data show CDR1 as SEHNR and CDR2 as FQNEAQ (reference sequence). The CDR3 length is 14 residues. The CDR3 sequence: CASSFEGSNQPQHF. The CDR3 region has the DNA TGTGCCAGCAGCTTCGAGGGAAGCAATCAGCCCCAGCATTTT.

V is TRBV11-3 and J is TRBJ2-1, with TRBD2 as a possible D gene (6 bases). V was shortened by 5 bases and J by 6 bases, with 14 bases between the two germline ends. Germline CDR1 is SGHNT and CDR2 is YENEEA. The CDR3 consists of 14 residues. The CDR3 loop is CASSPGYSGNEQFF. CDR3 bases: TGTGCCAGCAGCCCTGGCTATAGCGGCAATGAGCAGTTCTTC.

V and J are TRBV9 and TRBJ1-3; D is unclear. The CDR3 consists of 14 residues. The V end was cut by 0 bases, the J end by 0 bases, with 4 bases between. Germline V CDR1 and CDR2: SGDLS, YYNGEE. The CDR3 DNA reads as TGTGCCAGCAGCGTAGGCTACTCTGGAAACACCATATATTTT. It codes for CASSVGYSGNTIYF.

The CDR3 coding sequence is TGTGCCAGCGAACAGGGGTCGAACACCGGGGAGCTGTTTTTT. It translates to CASEQGSNTGELFF. The chain couples TRBV6-1 to TRBJ2-2; TRBD1 matches at 7 bases. CDR1 and CDR2 from the germline V gene are MNHNS and SASEGT. V dropped 8 bases and J dropped 0; count of bases not matched to a gene: 3. CDR3 length equals 14 residues.

The CDR3 bases are TGTGCCAGCAGCGGGGGGGCCTTGTTAGATACGCAGTATTTT. Amino acid sequence: CASSGGALLDTQYF. The chain couples TRBV5-8 to TRBJ2-3; D possibly corresponds to TRBD2 (7 bases). The germline CDR1 and CDR2 sequences are SGHTS and YDEGEE. The CDR3 consists of 14 residues. V was trimmed by 4 bases and J by 5 bases, leaving 14 bases between them. The entire variable domain, with the rest obtained from reference TRBV5-8 and TRBJ2-3, is as follows: EAGVTQSPTHLIKTRGQQATLRCSPISGHTSVYWYQQALGLGLQFLLWYDEGEERNRGNFPPRFSGRQFPNYSSELNVNALELEDSALYLCASSGGALLDTQYFGPGTRLTVL.

The CDR3 here is CASSQDAASGGPEQYF. The CDR3 DNA reads TGCGCCAGCAGCCAAGATGCGGCTAGCGGGGGGCCCGAGCAGTACTTC. The chain combines TRBV4-1 with TRBJ2-7; the match to TRBD2 covers 11 bases. Germline V gene sequence: CDR1 MGHRA, CDR2 YSYEKL. With 0 bases clipped from V and 6 bases from J, the junction kept 7 bases outside the gene matches. The CDR3 spans 16 residues.

This clonotype was detected a few times. This chain links TRBV7-2 with TRBJ1-2, with TRBD1 as a possible D gene (5 bases). Per germline, CDR1 SGHTA and CDR2 FQGNSA. With 1 base removed from V and 4 bases from J, the gap between germline ends came to 13 bases. The CDR3 contains 15 residues. CDR3 sequence: CASSLGTSRSYGYTF. In DNA form, the CDR3 reads TGTGCCAGCAGCTTAGGGACATCACGATCCTATGGCTACACCTTC.

V and J are TRBV27 and TRBJ1-1; 8 bases fit TRBD1. The germline gives CDR1 MNHEY, CDR2 SMNVEV (reference sequence). J gave up 5 bases and V 6 bases, and 5 bases lay outside the gene matches. This CDR3 spans 13 amino acids. The DNA of the CDR3 is TGTGCCAGCAGGGACAGGGCGGTAACTGAAGCTTTCTTT. Its protein product is CASRDRAVTEAFF.